Listed below are T cell receptor beta chains from one sample, sequenced in a study of T-cell reconstitution after alpha-beta-depleted transplantation in children. Via MiXCR, TCRdb re-called the PCR reads, giving one row per CDR3 protein. The sample lists 200,000 to 300,000 distinct CDR3 sequences; about 24% were seen once. This specimen consisted of PBMCs, mostly from graft donor cells, obtained 360 days after TCRalphabeta/CD19-depleted stem cell transplant. These receptors originate from a female patient aged 2-9 years who had a stem cell transplant for congenital amegakaryocytic thrombocytopenia, so the T cells may come from the graft donor. Both conserved end residues are part of each CDR3. The D gene is left open where the match is weak. Rows give clone size only sometimes, using once, few, many, or a class for an expanded clone.

v_gene: TRBV4-1
d_gene: TRBD2
abundance: many
j_gene: TRBJ2-5
CDR3aa: CASSQVLAGVETQYF
CDR3nt: TGCGCCAGCAGCCAAGTACTAGCGGGGGTGGAGACCCAGTACTTC

v_gene: TRBV10-3
d_gene: TRBD2
abundance: -
j_gene: TRBJ2-7
CDR3aa: CAISDGLAEDSYEQYF
CDR3nt: TGTGCCATCAGTGACGGACTAGCGGAAGACTCCTACGAGCAGTACTTC

v_gene: TRBV20-1
d_gene: -
abundance: few
j_gene: TRBJ2-5
CDR3aa: CSARSLVGIKETQYF
CDR3nt: TGCAGTGCCAGATCCCTTGTTGGGATCAAAGAGACCCAGTACTTC

v_gene: TRBV7-2
d_gene: -
abundance: few
j_gene: TRBJ2-4
CDR3aa: CASRGYDRPNIQYF
CDR3nt: TGTGCCAGCAGAGGTTATGACAGGCCAAACATTCAGTACTTC

v_gene: TRBV20-1
d_gene: -
abundance: -
j_gene: TRBJ2-7
CDR3aa: CSAGSPLLYEQYF
CDR3nt: TGCAGTGCAGGTTCCCCCCTACTGTACGAGCAGTACTTC

v_gene: TRBV12-3/TRBV12-4
d_gene: TRBD1
abundance: -
j_gene: TRBJ1-1
CDR3aa: CASSTRGQGNTEAFF
CDR3nt: TGTGCCAGCAGTACCCGCGGACAGGGGAACACTGAAGCTTTCTTT

v_gene: TRBV5-1
d_gene: TRBD2
abundance: -
j_gene: TRBJ2-5
CDR3aa: CASSQLAGGSGETQYF
CDR3nt: TGCGCCAGCAGCCAACTAGCGGGGGGGTCCGGAGAGACCCAGTACTTC

v_gene: TRBV4-2
d_gene: TRBD2
abundance: -
j_gene: TRBJ2-1
CDR3aa: CASSHSGALSTFSYNEQFF
CDR3nt: TGTGCCAGCAGCCATAGCGGGGCCCTTAGTACCTTCTCCTACAATGAGCAGTTCTTC

v_gene: TRBV15
d_gene: -
abundance: few
j_gene: TRBJ2-1
CDR3aa: CATRARSRYNEQFF
CDR3nt: TGTGCCACGCGAGCCAGGAGCAGATACAATGAGCAGTTCTTC

v_gene: TRBV20-1
d_gene: TRBD2
abundance: few
j_gene: TRBJ2-3
CDR3aa: CSANSGRASIDTQYF
CDR3nt: TGCAGTGCTAATAGCGGGAGGGCCAGTATAGATACGCAGTATTTT

v_gene: TRBV6-4
d_gene: -
abundance: many
j_gene: TRBJ1-1
CDR3aa: CASIYGRGMNTEAFF
CDR3nt: TGTGCCAGCATCTACGGAAGGGGAATGAACACTGAAGCTTTCTTT

v_gene: TRBV10-3
d_gene: TRBD2
abundance: -
j_gene: TRBJ2-5
CDR3aa: CAIRETSGVQETQYF
CDR3nt: TGTGCCATCAGGGAAACTAGCGGAGTACAAGAGACCCAGTACTTC

v_gene: TRBV18
d_gene: -
abundance: few
j_gene: TRBJ2-1
CDR3aa: CASSWLEWNEQFF
CDR3nt: TGTGCCAGCTCATGGTTGGAATGGAATGAGCAGTTCTTC

v_gene: TRBV6-2/TRBV6-3
d_gene: -
abundance: few
j_gene: TRBJ1-5
CDR3aa: CASSYWRQPQHF
CDR3nt: TGTGCCAGCAGTTACTGGCGGCAGCCCCAGCATTTT

v_gene: TRBV15
d_gene: -
abundance: -
j_gene: TRBJ1-1
CDR3aa: CATSRERGSGGEAFF
CDR3nt: TGTGCCACCAGCAGAGAAAGGGGGTCCGGGGGTGAAGCTTTCTTT

v_gene: TRBV12-3/TRBV12-4
d_gene: -
abundance: -
j_gene: TRBJ1-1
CDR3aa: CASSLVYTEAFF
CDR3nt: TGTGCCAGCAGTTTAGTTTACACTGAAGCTTTCTTT

v_gene: TRBV10-3
d_gene: -
abundance: few
j_gene: TRBJ2-7
CDR3aa: CAANPGEHYEQYF
CDR3nt: TGTGCCGCGAACCCGGGAGAGCACTACGAGCAGTACTTC

v_gene: TRBV28
d_gene: -
abundance: -
j_gene: TRBJ2-3
CDR3aa: CASSLSLRRADTQYF
CDR3nt: TGTGCCAGCAGTTTATCCTTGCGGAGGGCGGACACGCAGTATTTT

v_gene: TRBV28
d_gene: -
abundance: -
j_gene: TRBJ2-7
CDR3aa: CASSLSTGVSYEQYF
CDR3nt: TGTGCCAGCAGTTTATCTACGGGAGTCTCCTACGAGCAGTACTTC

v_gene: TRBV4-2
d_gene: TRBD1
abundance: once
j_gene: TRBJ2-1
CDR3aa: CASSQGYRGPNNEQFF
CDR3nt: TGTGCCAGCAGCCAGGGGTACAGGGGCCCCAACAATGAGCAGTTCTTC

v_gene: TRBV5-1
d_gene: TRBD1
abundance: -
j_gene: TRBJ2-5
CDR3aa: CASSKQGAVETQYF
CDR3nt: TGCGCCAGCAGCAAACAGGGGGCAGTTGAGACCCAGTACTTC

v_gene: TRBV20-1
d_gene: TRBD2
abundance: few
j_gene: TRBJ2-3
CDR3aa: CSARVRVAGITDTQYF
CDR3nt: TGCAGTGCTAGAGTGCGTGTAGCGGGGATCACAGATACGCAGTATTTT

v_gene: TRBV19
d_gene: TRBD1
abundance: few
j_gene: TRBJ1-2
CDR3aa: CASSPDRGEGYTF
CDR3nt: TGTGCCAGTAGTCCCGACAGGGGCGAGGGCTACACCTTC

v_gene: TRBV4-3
d_gene: -
abundance: -
j_gene: TRBJ1-3
CDR3aa: CASRLTLSGNTIYF
CDR3nt: TGCGCCAGCCGACTAACCTTATCTGGAAACACCATATATTTT

v_gene: TRBV7-6
d_gene: TRBD2
abundance: -
j_gene: TRBJ2-3
CDR3aa: CASSLELAGAYTDTQYF
CDR3nt: TGTGCCAGCAGCTTAGAACTAGCGGGAGCGTACACAGATACGCAGTATTTT

v_gene: TRBV20-1
d_gene: TRBD1
abundance: few
j_gene: TRBJ2-1
CDR3aa: CSARQGAYNEQFF
CDR3nt: TGCAGTGCGCGACAGGGGGCCTACAATGAGCAGTTCTTC

v_gene: TRBV20-1
d_gene: -
abundance: -
j_gene: TRBJ1-1
CDR3aa: CSAWVGGHTEAFF
CDR3nt: TGCAGTGCTTGGGTCGGTGGACACACTGAAGCTTTCTTT

v_gene: TRBV7-9
d_gene: TRBD2
abundance: -
j_gene: TRBJ2-1
CDR3aa: CASSLLAGGRGEQFF
CDR3nt: TGTGCCAGCAGCTTATTGGCGGGGGGGCGGGGTGAGCAGTTCTTC

v_gene: TRBV5-1
d_gene: -
abundance: -
j_gene: TRBJ2-1
CDR3aa: CASSLLEGIAGEQFF
CDR3nt: TGCGCCAGCAGCTTGTTGGAGGGAATTGCGGGTGAGCAGTTCTTC

v_gene: TRBV12-3/TRBV12-4
d_gene: TRBD2
abundance: many
j_gene: TRBJ2-5
CDR3aa: CASSPGGWLEETQYF
CDR3nt: TGTGCCAGCAGCCCCGGGGGGTGGCTCGAAGAGACCCAGTACTTC

v_gene: TRBV7-9
d_gene: -
abundance: -
j_gene: TRBJ2-7
CDR3aa: CASSFNAGRYEQYF
CDR3nt: TGTGCCAGCAGCTTTAATGCAGGGCGGTACGAGCAGTACTTC

v_gene: TRBV28
d_gene: -
abundance: few
j_gene: TRBJ2-3
CDR3aa: CASSLLQIADTQYF
CDR3nt: TGTGCCAGCAGTTTGTTACAAATTGCAGATACGCAGTATTTT

v_gene: TRBV29-1
d_gene: TRBD2
abundance: -
j_gene: TRBJ2-1
CDR3aa: CSVTTSGGWDEQFF
CDR3nt: TGCAGCGTTACGACTAGCGGGGGGTGGGATGAGCAGTTCTTC

v_gene: TRBV12-3/TRBV12-4
d_gene: -
abundance: -
j_gene: TRBJ1-1
CDR3aa: CASSLTGGPEAFF
CDR3nt: TGTGCCAGCAGTTTAACCGGGGGGCCTGAAGCTTTCTTT

v_gene: TRBV20-1
d_gene: -
abundance: -
j_gene: TRBJ2-1
CDR3aa: CSASRGPSSYNEQFF
CDR3nt: TGCAGTGCTAGTCGGGGGCCTAGCTCCTACAATGAGCAGTTCTTC

v_gene: TRBV12-3/TRBV12-4
d_gene: TRBD1
abundance: -
j_gene: TRBJ1-3
CDR3aa: CASSWRDRGPGNTRYF
CDR3nt: TGTGCCAGCAGTTGGCGAGACAGGGGGCCCGGAAACACCAGATATTTT

v_gene: TRBV6-2/TRBV6-3
d_gene: TRBD2
abundance: -
j_gene: TRBJ2-1
CDR3aa: CASRPLAGGPIGQFF
CDR3nt: TGTGCCAGCAGGCCACTAGCGGGAGGGCCTATCGGGCAGTTCTTC

v_gene: TRBV5-1
d_gene: -
abundance: -
j_gene: TRBJ2-7
CDR3aa: CASSLVGGYYEQYF
CDR3nt: TGCGCCAGCAGCTTGGTCGGGGGCTACTACGAGCAGTACTTC

v_gene: TRBV10-3
d_gene: TRBD1
abundance: -
j_gene: TRBJ2-1
CDR3aa: CATGGGMGDEQFF
CDR3nt: TGTGCCACAGGGGGCGGGATGGGAGATGAGCAGTTCTTC

v_gene: TRBV12-3/TRBV12-4
d_gene: -
abundance: few
j_gene: TRBJ1-5
CDR3aa: CASSLVHQPQHF
CDR3nt: TGTGCCAGCAGTTTAGTCCATCAGCCCCAGCATTTT

v_gene: TRBV5-1
d_gene: -
abundance: few
j_gene: TRBJ1-6
CDR3aa: CASSLRGGDDSPLHF
CDR3nt: TGCGCCAGCAGCTTGAGAGGAGGGGACGATTCACCCCTCCACTTT

v_gene: TRBV3-1
d_gene: -
abundance: -
j_gene: TRBJ2-2
CDR3aa: CASASNTGELFF
CDR3nt: TGTGCCAGCGCGTCGAACACCGGGGAGCTGTTTTTT

v_gene: TRBV10-1
d_gene: -
abundance: -
j_gene: TRBJ1-1
CDR3aa: CASPLNTEAFF
CDR3nt: TGCGCCAGCCCATTGAACACTGAAGCTTTCTTT

v_gene: TRBV20-1
d_gene: -
abundance: -
j_gene: TRBJ1-3
CDR3aa: CSARHGNSGNTIYF
CDR3nt: TGCAGTGCTAGACACGGGAACTCTGGAAACACCATATATTTT

v_gene: TRBV20-1
d_gene: -
abundance: -
j_gene: TRBJ2-1
CDR3aa: CSAMFPRDTNNEQFF
CDR3nt: TGCAGTGCTATGTTCCCTAGAGATACCAACAATGAGCAGTTCTTC

v_gene: TRBV7-2
d_gene: -
abundance: -
j_gene: TRBJ2-1
CDR3aa: CASSFTSSYNEQFF
CDR3nt: TGTGCCAGCAGCTTCACTAGCTCCTACAATGAGCAGTTCTTC

v_gene: TRBV12-3/TRBV12-4
d_gene: TRBD2
abundance: -
j_gene: TRBJ2-7
CDR3aa: CASSLAWTSRYEQYF
CDR3nt: TGTGCCAGCAGTTTAGCGTGGACTAGTCGCTACGAGCAGTACTTC

v_gene: TRBV6-5
d_gene: -
abundance: few
j_gene: TRBJ2-1
CDR3aa: CASSYSNSGLGNNEQFF
CDR3nt: TGTGCCAGCAGTTACTCTAACTCTGGGCTGGGTAACAATGAGCAGTTCTTC

v_gene: TRBV6-2/TRBV6-3
d_gene: TRBD1
abundance: -
j_gene: TRBJ2-7
CDR3aa: CASSYPPGGFEQYF
CDR3nt: TGTGCCAGCAGTTATCCCCCAGGGGGCTTCGAGCAGTACTTC

v_gene: TRBV5-1
d_gene: -
abundance: few
j_gene: TRBJ2-1
CDR3aa: CASSLARPGTGILAGFNEQFF
CDR3nt: TGCGCCAGCAGCTTGGCCCGTCCGGGGACAGGGATACTAGCGGGCTTCAATGAGCAGTTCTTC

v_gene: TRBV4-2
d_gene: -
abundance: few
j_gene: TRBJ2-1
CDR3aa: CASSRKLRGGRDWYEQFF
CDR3nt: TGTGCCAGCAGCCGAAAGTTGCGAGGGGGGAGGGATTGGTATGAGCAGTTCTTC

v_gene: TRBV29-1
d_gene: TRBD1
abundance: few
j_gene: TRBJ2-7
CDR3aa: CSVERQGYEQYF
CDR3nt: TGCAGCGTGGAAAGACAGGGCTACGAGCAGTACTTC

v_gene: TRBV20-1
d_gene: -
abundance: -
j_gene: TRBJ1-5
CDR3aa: CSARGRSNQPQHF
CDR3nt: TGCAGTGCTAGGGGGCGTAGCAATCAGCCCCAGCATTTT

v_gene: TRBV12-3/TRBV12-4
d_gene: -
abundance: -
j_gene: TRBJ1-4
CDR3aa: CASRATGATNEKLFF
CDR3nt: TGTGCCAGCAGGGCCACCGGGGCAACTAATGAAAAACTGTTTTTT

v_gene: TRBV20-1
d_gene: -
abundance: few
j_gene: TRBJ1-3
CDR3aa: CSARAQNAGNTIYF
CDR3nt: TGCAGTGCTAGAGCTCAGAACGCTGGAAACACCATATATTTT

v_gene: TRBV12-3/TRBV12-4
d_gene: -
abundance: few
j_gene: TRBJ1-1
CDR3aa: CASSSIPWAGTNTEAFF
CDR3nt: TGTGCCAGCAGTTCCATCCCGTGGGCAGGGACCAACACTGAAGCTTTCTTT

v_gene: TRBV6-5
d_gene: TRBD2
abundance: few
j_gene: TRBJ2-1
CDR3aa: CASSYQRGALEQFF
CDR3nt: TGTGCCAGCAGTTACCAGCGGGGGGCCCTTGAGCAGTTCTTC

v_gene: TRBV29-1
d_gene: TRBD2
abundance: -
j_gene: TRBJ2-3
CDR3aa: CSVEDLAGGADTQYF
CDR3nt: TGCAGCGTTGAAGATTTGGCGGGGGGGGCAGATACGCAGTATTTT

v_gene: TRBV12-3/TRBV12-4
d_gene: -
abundance: -
j_gene: TRBJ1-1
CDR3aa: CASSIYRVSNTEAFF
CDR3nt: TGTGCCAGCAGTATATACAGGGTTTCGAACACTGAAGCTTTCTTT

v_gene: TRBV4-2
d_gene: TRBD2
abundance: -
j_gene: TRBJ2-2
CDR3aa: CASSRTSGANTGELFF
CDR3nt: TGTGCCAGCAGTCGGACTAGCGGGGCGAACACCGGGGAGCTGTTTTTT